This TCR beta chain stems from a study of blood T cell repertoires in COVID-19. Study in general: Whether acute or convalescent, the COVID-19 samples came from the United States, Italy and Spain. The analysed material was cDNA or gDNA that came from T cells, B-cell-depleted T cells, or PBMCs.

The V gene lost 0 bases and the J gene lost 3 bases, with 9 bases spanning the gap. Germline V gives CDR1 SGHTA, CDR2 FQGNSA. This CDR3 has 14 residues. Generated by immunoSEQ multiplex PCR, the TCRdb table keeps only in-frame clones and is missing some. This sample has 140,000 to 150,000 clones, with 80% found just once. The chain combines TRBV7-2 with TRBJ2-7; D is unresolved. Sequenced sample: peripheral blood. This receptor was identified in a man in his 60s with active or convalescent COVID-19. The CDR3 coding sequence is TGTGCCAGCAGCTTAGCGCTAAGAGTCTACGAGCAGTACTTC. Translation gives CASSLALRVYEQYF.